Sequencing of this TCR beta chain was carried out in a study of CD4+ T cells in melanoma. Overall study findings and caveats: Diverse differentiation states were reported for melanoma neoantigen-specific CD4+ T cells. A reported correlation linked neoantigen-specific CD4+ T cells to CD8+, macrophage and B cell function.

On this clone: The antigen is unknown.

TCRdb's table, derived via immunoSEQ multiplex PCR, lists solely in-frame clones and lacks some. The repertoire holds about 140,000 clones, with about nine tenths as singletons. The source of this sequence is a human donor with melanoma.

CDR3 sequence (DNA): TGTGCCAGCAGCTGGGACGGAGGGGGCGGCACTGAAGCTTTCTTT. Its translation: CASSWDGGGGTEAFF. The V gene is TRBV7-3, the J gene TRBJ1-1; 7 bases align to TRBD1. The trim removed 4 bases at V and 4 bases at J, leaving 9 bases unmatched. The CDR3 length is 15 residues. Germline CDR1 is SGHTA and CDR2 is FQGTGA. Using reference TRBV7-3 and TRBJ1-1 for the parts outside the CDR3, the full variable domain is GAGVSQTPSNKVTEKGKYVELRCDPISGHTALYWYRQSLGQGPEFLIYFQGTGAADDSGLPNDRFFAVRPEGSVSTLKIQRTERGDSAVYLCASSWDGGGGTEAFFGQGTRLTVV.